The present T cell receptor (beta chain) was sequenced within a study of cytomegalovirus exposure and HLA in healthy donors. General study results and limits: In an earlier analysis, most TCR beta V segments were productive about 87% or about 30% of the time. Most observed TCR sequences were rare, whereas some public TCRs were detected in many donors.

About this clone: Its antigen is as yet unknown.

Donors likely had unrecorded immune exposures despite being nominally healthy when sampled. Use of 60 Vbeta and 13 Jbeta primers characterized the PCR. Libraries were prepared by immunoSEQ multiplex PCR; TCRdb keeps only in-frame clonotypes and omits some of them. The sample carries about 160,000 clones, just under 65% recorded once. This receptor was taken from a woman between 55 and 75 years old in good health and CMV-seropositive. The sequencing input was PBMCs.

CDR3 residues: CASSSRTGRAKNIQYF. CDR3 in DNA: TGCGCCAGCAGCTCCCGGACAGGGAGAGCCAAAAACATTCAGTACTTC. The rearrangement joins TRBV4-1 to TRBJ2-4; 8 bases map to TRBD1. V was clipped by 5 bases and J by 0 bases; unmatched bases: 6. The CDR3 covers 16 residues. Germline values: CDR1 MGHRA, CDR2 YSYEKL.